These 27 T cell receptor beta chains share one sample of origin, sequenced in a study of CD8 T cells in Susac syndrome (dated by TCRdb to about 2019). The library relied on the immunoSEQ multiplex PCR assay. RNA was extracted using the RNeasy kit, and roughly 0.5 to 1 microgram was reverse transcribed with random hexamers. In-frame beta chains were kept once TCRdb had trimmed the public reads at Q25 with fastp and called clones with MiXCR. One record per CDR3 amino acid sequence lists the most common genes and DNA. For this sample the table gives 70,000 or so distinct CDR3 sequences, of which just under 95% were detected only once. 0.3% to 0.4% of the sample is held by the ten biggest clonotypes. The specimen sequenced was CD8+ T cells from PBMCs. Source of these receptors: a human donor with multiple sclerosis.

The chain links TRBV7-9 to TRBJ2-1; D remains ambiguous. This CDR3 is built from 13 residues. Germline assignment: CDR1 SEHNR and CDR2 FQNEAQ (reference sequence). Trimming took off 7 bases at V and 8 bases at J, with 15 bases between the two ends. The CDR3 bases are TGTGCCAGCACCATACCACGGCTAGATGAGCAGTTCTTC. This gives the protein CASTIPRLDEQFF.

This sequence joins TRBV11-2 and TRBJ2-1; D is ambiguous. Germline V gene lookup returns CDR1 SGHAT and CDR2 FQNNGV. This CDR3 region has 12 residues. The V end was cut by 5 bases, the J end by 5 bases, with 7 bases between. The CDR3 sequence: CASSHGNNEQFF. As DNA, the CDR3 is TGTGCCAGCAGCCATGGCAACAATGAGCAGTTCTTC. The entire variable domain, with the rest obtained from reference TRBV11-2 and TRBJ2-1, is as follows: EAGVAQSPRYKIIEKRQSVAFWCNPISGHATLYWYQQILGQGPKLLIQFQNNGVVDDSQLPKDRFSAERLKGVDSTLKIQPAKLEDSAVYLCASSHGNNEQFFGPGTRLTVL.

The V and J genes are TRBV13 and TRBJ2-1; 8 bases fit TRBD2. Trimming removed 5 bases from V and 6 bases from J; junction bases left unmatched: 6. Germline V gene lookup returns CDR1 PRHDT and CDR2 FYEKMQ (reference sequence). The CDR3 has 14 amino acids. The DNA of the CDR3 is TGTGCCAGCAGCACCTCTAGCGGGCTCAATGAGCAGTTCTTC. Amino acids: CASSTSSGLNEQFF. The variable domain in full, with the rest retrieved from reference TRBV13 and TRBJ2-1, is AAGVIQSPRHLIKEKRETATLKCYPIPRHDTVYWYQQGPGQDPQFLISFYEKMQSDKGSIPDRFSAQQFSDYHSELNMSSLELGDSALYFCASSTSSGLNEQFFGPGTRLTVL.

The chain carries TRBV19 and TRBJ2-7; D might be TRBD2 (6 bases). The CDR3 extends over 16 amino acids. V shed 7 bases and J shed 3 bases, with 22 bases lying between them. Germline V gene lookup returns CDR1 LNHDA and CDR2 SQIVND (reference sequence). Here the CDR3 reads CASTPAGSPGVYEQYF. In DNA, the CDR3 is TGTGCCAGTACCCCGGCAGGAAGCCCGGGGGTCTACGAGCAGTACTTC.

This chain joins TRBV29-1 and TRBJ2-1; TRBD2 agrees at 12 bases. Per the germline V gene, CDR1 is SQVTM and CDR2 is ANQGSEA. The CDR3 extends over 16 amino acids. Unmatched junction bases numbered 10, after V lost 0 bases and J lost 10 bases. The CDR3 here is CSVEDRGGLAGKEQFF. CDR3 DNA sequence: TGCAGCGTTGAAGATAGGGGTGGACTAGCGGGAAAGGAGCAGTTCTTC.

The V and J genes are TRBV6-2 or TRBV6-3 and TRBJ1-1; 10 positions agree with TRBD1. This CDR3 comprises 13 residues. V shed 6 bases, J shed 4 bases, and the junction held 2 bases outside the gene matches. Germline CDR1 reads MNHEY; CDR2 reads SVGEGT. The CDR3 sequence is CASRWTGGTEAFF. Here the CDR3 DNA reads TGTGCCAGCAGGTGGACAGGGGGCACTGAAGCTTTCTTT.

The V call is TRBV30, the J call TRBJ1-2; D is ambiguous. V shed 3 bases and J shed 3 bases, with 11 bases lying between them. Germline V CDR1 and CDR2: GTSNPN, SVGIG (reference sequence). This CDR3 contains 13 residues. The CDR3: CAWSGRVDYGYTF. In nucleotides, the CDR3 is TGTGCCTGGAGCGGGCGGGTAGACTATGGCTACACCTTC. The whole variable domain, remainder taken from reference TRBV30 and TRBJ1-2, is SQTIHQWPATLVQPVGSPLSLECTVEGTSNPNLYWYRQAAGRGLQLLFYSVGIGQISSEVPQNLSASRPQDRQFILSSKKLLLSDSGFYLCAWSGRVDYGYTFGSGTRLTVV.

The V call is TRBV6-2 or TRBV6-3, the J call TRBJ2-7; D ambiguous. The V end was cut by 0 bases, the J end by 6 bases, with 9 bases between. The CDR3 has 13 residues. The V gene's germline CDR1 is MNHEY and CDR2 SVGEGT. This chain's CDR3 is CASSYSLGVEQYF. Written as DNA, the CDR3 is TGTGCCAGCAGTTACTCCCTCGGAGTCGAGCAGTACTTC.

This sequence joins TRBV2 and TRBJ2-7; D possibly uses TRBD1 or TRBD2 (7 bases each). The V end lost 7 bases, the J end lost 2 bases, and 15 bases lay between the germline ends. CDR1 and CDR2 (germline): SNHLY, FYNNEI. CDR3 length: 14 amino acids. CDR3 sequence (DNA): TGTGCCAGCAAAATCAGGGGGGGCACCTACGAGCAGTACTTC. Amino acid sequence: CASKIRGGTYEQYF. Full variable domain (outside the CDR3, taken from reference TRBV2 and TRBJ2-7): EPEVTQTPSHQVTQMGQEVILRCVPISNHLYFYWYRQILGQKVEFLVSFYNNEISEKSEIFDDQFSVERPDGSNFTLKIRSTKLEDSAMYFCASKIRGGTYEQYFGPGTRLTVT.

V usage is TRBV27 and J usage is TRBJ1-5, with 7 bases aligning to TRBD1. V was clipped by 6 bases and J by 2 bases; unmatched bases: 4. The germline CDR1 and CDR2 sequences are MNHEY and SMNVEV (reference sequence). The CDR3 spans 14 residues. The CDR3 protein is CASSPDRGNQPQHF. CDR3 sequence (DNA): TGTGCCAGCAGCCCTGACAGGGGCAATCAGCCCCAGCATTTT.

The V call is TRBV6-5, the J call TRBJ1-5, with D hard to call. In germline, CDR1 is MNHEY, CDR2 SVGAGI. Deletions cut 4 bases from V and 0 bases from J, with 4 bases between. The CDR3 is 13 amino acids. CDR3: CASSSNSNQPQHF. DNA for the CDR3: TGTGCCAGCAGTTCCAATAGCAATCAGCCCCAGCATTTT.

V usage is TRBV27 and J usage is TRBJ1-4; TRBD1 matches 9 bases. CDR3 length equals 15 residues. Looked up from germline, CDR1 is MNHEY and CDR2 is SMNVEV (reference sequence). Unmatched junction bases numbered 8, after V lost 5 bases and J lost 7 bases. CDR3 region: CASSPGTGHIEKLFF. DNA of the CDR3: TGTGCCAGCAGTCCCGGGACAGGGCATATTGAAAAACTGTTTTTT.

J is TRBJ1-1 and V is TRBV19; D is uncertain. The CDR3 contains 13 residues. Per the germline V gene, CDR1 is LNHDA and CDR2 is SQIVND (reference sequence). V lost 4 bases and J 3 bases, leaving 9 bases between the germline ends. As DNA, the CDR3 is TGTGCCAGTAGTACCCCACCGGACACTGAAGCTTTCTTT. This translates into CASSTPPDTEAFF. Filled out from reference TRBV19 and TRBJ1-1, the complete variable domain reads DGGITQSPKYLFRKEGQNVTLSCEQNLNHDAMYWYRQDPGQGLRLIYYSQIVNDFQKGDIAEGYSVSREKKESFPLTVTSAQKNPTAFYLCASSTPPDTEAFFGQGTRLTVV.

The chain links TRBV19 to TRBJ1-1; no reliable D call. This CDR3 contains 11 residues. Germline CDR1 is LNHDA and CDR2 is SQIVND (reference sequence). Trimming cost V 5 bases and J 8 bases, with 9 bases left between them. CDR3 sequence: CASSVGREAFF. The CDR3 DNA is TGTGCCAGTAGTGTAGGACGGGAAGCTTTCTTT. Full variable domain (outside the CDR3, taken from reference TRBV19 and TRBJ1-1): DGGITQSPKYLFRKEGQNVTLSCEQNLNHDAMYWYRQDPGQGLRLIYYSQIVNDFQKGDIAEGYSVSREKKESFPLTVTSAQKNPTAFYLCASSVGREAFFGQGTRLTVV.

J is TRBJ2-5 and V is TRBV5-4; 8 bases are a match to TRBD2. With V trimmed by 3 bases and J by 4 bases, 14 bases remained unmatched. Germline V gene lookup returns CDR1 SGHNT and CDR2 YYREEE (reference sequence). CDR3 length equals 17 residues. CDR3 loop: CASSSYPQREIGETQYF. In DNA form, the CDR3 reads TGTGCCAGCAGCTCCTACCCCCAGCGGGAGATAGGAGAGACCCAGTACTTC.

The chain combines TRBV25-1 with TRBJ2-7; D ambiguous. The germline CDR1 and CDR2 sequences are MGHDK and SYGVNS. With 3 bases removed from V and 3 bases from J, the gap between germline ends came to 3 bases. This CDR3 spans 11 amino acids. CDR3 residues: CASSEFYEQYF. The DNA of the CDR3 is TGTGCCAGCAGTGAGTTCTACGAGCAGTACTTC.

This chain joins TRBV4-1 and TRBJ2-3, with 7 positions matching TRBD1. Per the germline V gene, CDR1 is MGHRA and CDR2 is YSYEKL. The CDR3 length is 19 residues. V shed 0 bases and J 2 bases; nucleotides not matched to a gene: 14. The CDR3, as DNA: TGCGCCAGCAGCCAAGACGATTACAGGGGATACCCGTACACAGATACGCAGTATTTT. Translation gives CASSQDDYRGYPYTDTQYF.

The rearrangement links TRBV4-1 to TRBJ2-3, with 7 bases aligning to TRBD2. The junction had 9 bases not matched to a gene; V was cut back by 4 bases and J by 2 bases. The CDR3 loop spans 16 amino acids. Germline CDR1 is MGHRA and CDR2 is YSYEKL. This CDR3 is CASSLVAGVITDTQYF. In DNA, the CDR3 is TGCGCCAGCAGCCTGGTGGCGGGGGTAATCACAGATACGCAGTATTTT.

The CDR3 loop is CASSWQGNEQYF. The CDR3 nucleotides are TGCGCCAGCAGCTGGCAGGGGAACGAGCAGTACTTC. V usage is TRBV5-1 and J usage is TRBJ2-7; maybe TRBD1 (6 bases). V dropped 3 bases and J dropped 5 bases, with 9 bases sitting between them. The CDR3 has 12 amino acids. Germline CDR1 is SGHRS and CDR2 is YFSETQ.

This chain links TRBV27 with TRBJ1-1, with D perhaps matching TRBD1 (6 bases). The CDR3 is 14 residues long. The germline V gene encodes CDR1 MNHEY and CDR2 SMNVEV (reference sequence). Trimming removed 7 bases from V and 3 bases from J, with 15 bases in between. The CDR3 sequence is CASNLGGPYTEAFF. The CDR3 DNA reads TGTGCCAGCAACCTGGGGGGGCCGTACACTGAAGCTTTCTTT.

This chain joins TRBV6-6 and TRBJ2-3, with 7 positions matching TRBD1. CDR1 and CDR2 from the germline V gene are MNHNY and SVGAGI (reference sequence). The CDR3 runs 14 residues. V gave up 7 bases and J gave up 6 bases; unmatched junction bases: 10. The CDR3 region has the DNA TGTGCCAGCAATATCGGCATCAGGGGGGATACGCAGTATTTT. As protein: CASNIGIRGDTQYF.

The J gene is TRBJ1-2, the V gene TRBV30, with D tentatively TRBD1 (5 bases). The CDR3 totals 15 residues. Germline V gene lookup returns CDR1 GTSNPN and CDR2 SVGIG (reference sequence). V dropped 2 bases and J dropped 3 bases, with 16 bases sitting between them. Here the CDR3 reads CAWSPPQGRDYGYTF. The CDR3 DNA follows: TGTGCCTGGAGTCCACCCCAGGGTCGCGACTATGGCTACACCTTC.

The chain joins TRBV20-1 to TRBJ1-1; 8 bases match TRBD1. Germline trimming cut 0 bases from V and 2 bases from J; bases unmatched to any gene: 5. The CDR3 runs 15 residues. CDR1 and CDR2 from the germline V gene are DFQATT and SNEGSKA (reference sequence). CDR3 residues: CSARDLDRGNTEAFF. In DNA, the CDR3 is TGCAGTGCTAGAGATCTTGACAGGGGAAACACTGAAGCTTTCTTT.

This chain links TRBV19 with TRBJ1-5; tentatively, D is TRBD1 (6 bases). V shed 6 bases and J shed 6 bases, with 15 bases lying between them. This CDR3 has 14 amino acids. In germline, CDR1 is LNHDA, CDR2 SQIVND (reference sequence). CDR3 bases: TGTGCCAGTAGCCCGACAGGAATAGGTCAGCCCCAGCATTTT. It is translated as CASSPTGIGQPQHF.

This clonotype has just one count. This chain uses TRBV12-3 or TRBV12-4 with TRBJ2-7; D possibly matches TRBD1 or TRBD2 (5 bases each). This CDR3 comprises 14 residues. V lost 1 base to trimming and J lost 3 bases, with 10 bases between them. The CDR3 DNA follows: TGTGCCAGCAGTTTAGTCGGGGCCATCTACGAGCAGTACTTC. It encodes CASSLVGAIYEQYF.

This chain links TRBV6-1 with TRBJ2-3; D might be TRBD1 (6 bases). The CDR3 runs to 15 residues. Germline CDR1 reads MNHNS; CDR2 reads SASEGT. V was trimmed by 6 bases and J by 3 bases, leaving 16 bases between them. The CDR3 here is CASRKTGTLTDTQYF. The CDR3 coding sequence is TGTGCCAGCAGAAAGACAGGCACCCTAACAGATACGCAGTATTTT.

The chain carries TRBV9 and TRBJ1-6; D gene unclear. Trimming removed 4 bases at V and 10 bases at J, with 12 bases between. Germline-derived CDR1 and CDR2 are SGDLS and YYNGEE. This CDR3 comprises 13 residues. CDR3 DNA sequence: TGTGCCAGCAGCCCAAGGGCTGAGTCACCCCTCCACTTT. This translates into CASSPRAESPLHF.